This TCR beta chain is from a study of graft-versus-host responses after intestinal transplantation. Study-level results: Detection of GvH clones occurred in recipient marrow, and some had their first appearance in ileum or blood. An association linked early post-transplant HvG declines with peak circulating GvH clone levels.

This clone was picked up a small number of times. Generated by immunoSEQ multiplex PCR, the TCRdb table keeps only in-frame clones and is missing some. The sample includes tens of thousands of clones, about 33% of them seen just once. Irradiated stimulators labeled with violet dye, 200,000 in number, were plated with 200,000 CFSE-labeled responders. Germline V gene sequence: CDR1 SGHRS, CDR2 YFSETQ. The CDR3 loop spans 16 amino acids. After removal of 2 bases from V and 3 bases from J, the junction contained 4 bases not matched to a gene. The source was alloreactive CD8+ T cells from a mixed lymphocyte reaction culture, collected before intestinal transplant. The subset denotes: CFSE-low proliferating T cells sorted from roughly six-day pre-transplant mixed lymphocyte reaction (GvH or HvG direction). This clonotype was obtained from a human patient who received an intestinal transplant. The rearrangement uses TRBV5-1 and TRBJ2-1; 11 positions match TRBD2. DNA for the CDR3: TGCGCCAGCAGCTTCCTGACTAGCGGGGACTACAATGAGCAGTTCTTC. Translating it yields CASSFLTSGDYNEQFF.